This passage covers 8 T cell receptor beta chains from one sample sequenced in a study of T cell responses to AZD1222 COVID-19 vaccine. Produced via immunoSEQ multiplex PCR; TCRdb's table is partial and in-frame only. Of tens of thousands of clones listed, 85% to 90% are singletons. The sample in question was peripheral blood, obtained on day 0 of AZD1222 vaccination. The receptors derive from an adult in good health.

The V gene is TRBV7-6, the J gene TRBJ1-5; 8 bases line up with TRBD1. The CDR3 extends over 15 amino acids. The ends lost 5 bases at V and 6 bases at J; junction bases unmatched: 9. Looked up from germline, CDR1 is SGHVS and CDR2 is FNYEAQ. The CDR3: CASSTRRGRGQPQHF. CDR3 coding DNA: TGTGCCAGCAGCACGCGCAGGGGGCGCGGTCAGCCCCAGCATTTT.

This clone turned up a few times. The chain uses TRBV19 and TRBJ1-2; D might be TRBD1 (6 bases). CDR3 length: 16 residues. Germline CDR1 and CDR2: LNHDA and SQIVND (reference sequence). V lost 7 bases and J 2 bases, leaving 20 bases between the germline ends. In DNA form, the CDR3 reads TGTGCCAGTACCCCAATCGACAGGCGATGGAACTATGGCTACACCTTC. Translated, it gives CASTPIDRRWNYGYTF.

This sequence joins TRBV6-4 and TRBJ1-1; tentative D call: TRBD1 (5 bases). CDR1 is MRHNA and CDR2 is SNTAGT in the germline V gene. CDR3 length equals 14 residues. Deletions cut 5 bases from V and 4 bases from J, with 14 bases between. The CDR3 sequence is CASSSTGGATEAFF. CDR3 nucleotide sequence: TGTGCCAGCAGTTCTACCGGGGGAGCCACTGAAGCTTTCTTT.

The chain links TRBV19 to TRBJ1-1, with unresolved D. Germline V gene sequence: CDR1 LNHDA, CDR2 SQIVND (reference sequence). The CDR3 runs to 13 residues. The V and J ends lost 2 bases and 5 bases respectively, with 9 bases between them. The CDR3 sequence is CASSIIETTEAFF. Written as DNA, the CDR3 is TGTGCCAGTAGTATAATAGAAACAACTGAAGCTTTCTTT. The entire variable domain, with the rest obtained from reference TRBV19 and TRBJ1-1, is as follows: DGGITQSPKYLFRKEGQNVTLSCEQNLNHDAMYWYRQDPGQGLRLIYYSQIVNDFQKGDIAEGYSVSREKKESFPLTVTSAQKNPTAFYLCASSIIETTEAFFGQGTRLTVV.

This chain joins TRBV5-5 and TRBJ2-2; 12 positions agree with TRBD2. The CDR3 contains 18 residues. In germline, CDR1 is SGHKS, CDR2 YYEKEE (reference sequence). The ends lost 4 bases at V and 6 bases at J; junction bases unmatched: 13. The CDR3 sequence: CASSPAIPGLAGSGELFF. CDR3 nucleotide sequence: TGTGCCAGCAGCCCAGCTATTCCGGGACTAGCGGGCTCCGGGGAGCTGTTTTTT.

The rearrangement joins TRBV18 to TRBJ2-7, with D tentatively TRBD1 or TRBD2 (5 bases each). This CDR3 has 14 residues. Trimming pared 3 bases from V and 3 bases from J, leaving 12 bases between. Per the germline V gene, CDR1 is KGHSH and CDR2 is LQKENI. The chain's CDR3 is CASSPRDQNYEQYF. For the CDR3, the DNA is TGTGCCAGCTCACCCCGGGACCAAAACTACGAGCAGTACTTC.

The CDR3, as DNA: TGTGCCAGCAGCACCCCTGCGGGGACTTACAATGAGCAGTTCTTC. Protein product: CASSTPAGTYNEQFF. The V call is TRBV6-2 or TRBV6-3, the J call TRBJ2-1; D is possibly TRBD2 (6 bases). The CDR3 is made up of 15 amino acids. Trimming cost V 6 bases and J 4 bases, with 16 bases left between them. Germline CDR1 reads MNHEY; CDR2 reads SVGEGT.

This chain joins TRBV30 and TRBJ1-1, with unresolved D. This CDR3 is built from 12 residues. Germline V CDR1 and CDR2: GTSNPN, SVGIG (reference sequence). As DNA, the CDR3 is TGTGCAAAAGGAGAACCGAACACTGAAGCTTTCTTT. This sequence encodes CAKGEPNTEAFF.